These 2 T cell receptor beta chains share one sample of origin, sequenced in a study of blood T cell repertoires in COVID-19 (dated by TCRdb to about 2020). Receptor libraries were prepared by the immunoSEQ multiplex PCR assay. TCRdb obtained this table from immuneACCESS and retained in-frame rearrangements with V and J assigned. These tables miss some clones; where compared with another copy, unresolved V genes account for less than half of the shortfall, and the remainder is unexplained. This sample is represented by 120,000 to 150,000 clones; roughly 90% of them were singletons. The ten largest clonotypes hold 2% to 2.5% of the sample. The sample taken for sequencing was peripheral blood. The receptors were gathered from a human donor in a cohort sampled during active COVID-19.

This chain joins TRBV19 and TRBJ1-1; D perhaps matches TRBD1 (5 bases). V was pared by 7 bases and J by 2 bases, with 17 bases between. The germline V gene has CDR1 LNHDA and CDR2 SQIVND (reference sequence). The CDR3 contains 15 residues. Written as DNA, the CDR3 is TGTGCCAGTAACGATGCTGGACACCTCAACACTGAAGCTTTCTTT. The encoded protein is CASNDAGHLNTEAFF.

The chain couples TRBV7-3 to TRBJ1-6; the D is unclear. Trimming stripped 2 bases from V and 7 bases from J, with 15 bases between. The CDR3 is 16 amino acids. The germline CDR1 and CDR2 sequences are SGHTA and FQGTGA. The CDR3 DNA sequence: TGTGCCAGCAGCTTATCTCCAGGCCGATCGAATTCACCCCTCCACTTT. It translates to CASSLSPGRSNSPLHF.